The source of this TCR beta chain is a study of shared clonotypes between healthy human individuals. About the study: Used for every donor were three CD4 naive, three CD4 memory, two CD8 naive and one CD8 memory plate.

Measured with immunoSEQ multiplex PCR; TCRdb has only the in-frame clones, and not every one. The sample yields approximately 2.3 million clones, approximately 93% seen once. The CDR3 extends over 14 amino acids. Germline CDR1 is SGDLS and CDR2 is YYNGEE. The J segment lost 1 base and the V segment lost 4 bases, leaving 5 bases of the junction unmatched. The source material was naive CD4+ T cells from PBMCs. Stated subset: CD45RA+ positively selected. The rearrangement links TRBV9 to TRBJ2-7; TRBD1 matches 7 bases. The receptor's source is a man in his late teens or twenties in good health. Some clones in this sample may be carry-over from other donors' samples. The CDR3 protein is CASSRQGFSYEQYF. The DNA of the CDR3 is TGTGCCAGCAGCAGACAGGGTTTTTCCTACGAGCAGTACTTC. Complete variable domain (other parts from reference TRBV9 and TRBJ2-7): DSGVTQTPKHLITATGQRVTLRCSPRSGDLSVYWYQQSLDQGLQFLIQYYNGEERAKGNILERFSAQQFPDLHSELNLSSLELGDSALYFCASSRQGFSYEQYFGPGTRLTVT.